The rows below give T cell receptor beta chains drawn from one sample of a study of blood T cell repertoires in COVID-19. Using immunoSEQ multiplex PCR, the repertoire was profiled, and TCRdb retains in-frame clones only, with some absent. The sample includes more than 200,000 clones, 82% of them seen just once. The sequenced sample was peripheral blood. These TCRs come from a woman older than 75 with COVID-19, enrolled during active disease. The CDR3 runs from the conserved cysteine through the conserved F or W. The D gene is left open where the match is weak. Clone size appears in some rows only: once, few, many, or a class for an expanded clone.

cdr3_nt: TGTGCCAGCAGCCAAATGAGAGCGACAGGACAGTTCTTC
cdr3_aa: CASSQMRATGQFF
clone_size: -
v_call: TRBV3-1/TRBV3-2
j_call: TRBJ2-1
d_call: -

cdr3_nt: TGTGCCAGCAGCTCTACTTCCTACGAGCAGTACTTC
cdr3_aa: CASSSTSYEQYF
clone_size: -
v_call: TRBV7-2
j_call: TRBJ2-7
d_call: -

cdr3_nt: TGTGCCAGCAGCTCCAGGGGGCGATTCCAGCCCCAGCATTTT
cdr3_aa: CASSSRGRFQPQHF
clone_size: -
v_call: TRBV27
j_call: TRBJ1-5
d_call: TRBD1

cdr3_nt: TGTGCCAGCGATTTTCAGGGACTACAAGAGCAGTACTTC
cdr3_aa: CASDFQGLQEQYF
clone_size: -
v_call: TRBV2
j_call: TRBJ2-7
d_call: TRBD2

cdr3_nt: TGCGCCAGCAGCTTTCCCGGGACAGGGTACAGAGATACGCAGTATTTT
cdr3_aa: CASSFPGTGYRDTQYF
clone_size: -
v_call: TRBV5-1
j_call: TRBJ2-3
d_call: TRBD1

cdr3_nt: TGTGCCTGGAGTCCCACAGGGGGATGGAATGGCTACACCTTC
cdr3_aa: CAWSPTGGWNGYTF
clone_size: -
v_call: TRBV30
j_call: TRBJ1-2
d_call: TRBD1

cdr3_nt: TGTGCCAGCAGCTTGACAGGGGCCCTCCCAGATACGCAGTATTTT
cdr3_aa: CASSLTGALPDTQYF
clone_size: -
v_call: TRBV7-3
j_call: TRBJ2-3
d_call: TRBD1

cdr3_nt: TGCGCCAGCAGCTTGGCCGACAGGAACACTGAACGAGCTTTCTTT
cdr3_aa: CASSLADRNTERAFF
clone_size: -
v_call: TRBV5-1
j_call: TRBJ1-1
d_call: -

cdr3_nt: TGTGCCAGCAGTTTAGGGCCCCCCTACGAGCAGTACTTC
cdr3_aa: CASSLGPPYEQYF
clone_size: -
v_call: TRBV12-3/TRBV12-4
j_call: TRBJ2-7
d_call: -

cdr3_nt: TGTGCCAGAAGCGCCGCGTGTCTCCATCAGCCCCAGCATTTT
cdr3_aa: CARSAACLHQPQHF
clone_size: -
v_call: TRBV5-3
j_call: TRBJ1-5
d_call: -

cdr3_nt: TGTGCCAGCAGCTTGAGTTACAGGGTGGACGAGCAGTACTTC
cdr3_aa: CASSLSYRVDEQYF
clone_size: -
v_call: TRBV7-2
j_call: TRBJ2-7
d_call: -

cdr3_nt: TGCGCCAGCAGCCAAGGAACAGGGGGCTCGGTTGAAAAACTGTTTTTT
cdr3_aa: CASSQGTGGSVEKLFF
clone_size: -
v_call: TRBV4-1
j_call: TRBJ1-4
d_call: TRBD1

cdr3_nt: TGTGCCAGCAGCAGGGACAGGGGAAGCGAGCAGTACTTC
cdr3_aa: CASSRDRGSEQYF
clone_size: -
v_call: TRBV7-2
j_call: TRBJ2-7
d_call: TRBD1

cdr3_nt: TGTGCCAGCAATCCTGGACTAGCGGGAGGGTACGAGCAGTACTTC
cdr3_aa: CASNPGLAGGYEQYF
clone_size: few
v_call: TRBV28
j_call: TRBJ2-7
d_call: TRBD2

cdr3_nt: TGTGCCAGCAGTTATGCCCCGAGGGATGGCTACACCTTC
cdr3_aa: CASSYAPRDGYTF
clone_size: -
v_call: TRBV6-5
j_call: TRBJ1-2
d_call: -

cdr3_nt: TGTGCCAGTAATGACAGAAATCAGCCCCAGCATTTT
cdr3_aa: CASNDRNQPQHF
clone_size: -
v_call: TRBV19
j_call: TRBJ1-5
d_call: -

cdr3_nt: TGTGCCAGCAGCTTAGAGACTGGGAACACTGAAGCTTTCTTT
cdr3_aa: CASSLETGNTEAFF
clone_size: -
v_call: TRBV7-9
j_call: TRBJ1-1
d_call: -

cdr3_nt: TGTGCCAGTAGTTCCATGGCCCTAGGCGATGAGCAGTTCTTC
cdr3_aa: CASSSMALGDEQFF
clone_size: once
v_call: TRBV19
j_call: TRBJ2-1
d_call: -

cdr3_nt: TGTGCCAGCAGCTTAAGTAGCAGCAATCAGCCCCAGCATTTT
cdr3_aa: CASSLSSSNQPQHF
clone_size: -
v_call: TRBV11-2
j_call: TRBJ1-5
d_call: -

cdr3_nt: TGTGCCAGCGGCTATACCCGCGGGGTAGGAAATGGCTACACCTTC
cdr3_aa: CASGYTRGVGNGYTF
clone_size: -
v_call: TRBV6-6
j_call: TRBJ1-2
d_call: -

cdr3_nt: TGTGCCAGCAGTTCAGCGGGACTCCTCACTAAAGCTTTCTTT
cdr3_aa: CASSSAGLLTKAFF
clone_size: once
v_call: TRBV6-5
j_call: TRBJ1-1
d_call: -

cdr3_nt: TGTGCCAGCAGTGGGTACGGCGGGTCCGGGGAGCTGTTTTTT
cdr3_aa: CASSGYGGSGELFF
clone_size: few
v_call: TRBV2
j_call: TRBJ2-2
d_call: -

cdr3_nt: TGTGCCAGCAGTTACGACTATCCAGCGGGACGCTATGGCTACACCTTC
cdr3_aa: CASSYDYPAGRYGYTF
clone_size: -
v_call: TRBV6-5
j_call: TRBJ1-2
d_call: -

cdr3_nt: TGTGCCAGCTCATCACAGGGGGATACGCAGTATTTT
cdr3_aa: CASSSQGDTQYF
clone_size: -
v_call: TRBV7-9
j_call: TRBJ2-3
d_call: TRBD1

cdr3_nt: TGTGCCAGCAGTCGGCCGGGACTAGCGGGAGGAGAGACCCAGTACTTC
cdr3_aa: CASSRPGLAGGETQYF
clone_size: -
v_call: TRBV6-2/TRBV6-3
j_call: TRBJ2-5
d_call: TRBD2

cdr3_nt: TGTGCCAGCCGTTTCTGGGGGGGGCACACTGAAGCTTTCTTT
cdr3_aa: CASRFWGGHTEAFF
clone_size: many
v_call: TRBV28
j_call: TRBJ1-1
d_call: -

cdr3_nt: TGCGCCAGCAGCTTGCAGGGTAGCGAGACCCAGTACTTC
cdr3_aa: CASSLQGSETQYF
clone_size: -
v_call: TRBV5-1
j_call: TRBJ2-5
d_call: -

cdr3_nt: TGTGCCAGCTCACACGACAGGGTTTGGGCTTTCTTT
cdr3_aa: CASSHDRVWAFF
clone_size: -
v_call: TRBV18
j_call: TRBJ1-1
d_call: TRBD1

cdr3_nt: TGTGCCAGCAGTTTCCGGCCGGGTGATTCACCCCTCCACTTT
cdr3_aa: CASSFRPGDSPLHF
clone_size: -
v_call: TRBV27
j_call: TRBJ1-6
d_call: -

cdr3_nt: TGTGCCAGCAGCGTAGACATGTATGCTGGAAACACCATATATTTT
cdr3_aa: CASSVDMYAGNTIYF
clone_size: -
v_call: TRBV9
j_call: TRBJ1-3
d_call: -

cdr3_nt: TGTGCCAGCAGCTTAGTGTCAGACTTTGAGCAGTTCTTC
cdr3_aa: CASSLVSDFEQFF
clone_size: -
v_call: TRBV7-9
j_call: TRBJ2-1
d_call: -

cdr3_nt: TGTGCCAGCAGTGAAGACGGAGGGGAAAGCAATCAGCCCCAGCATTTT
cdr3_aa: CASSEDGGESNQPQHF
clone_size: -
v_call: TRBV2
j_call: TRBJ1-5
d_call: -

cdr3_nt: TGTGCCAGTAGTCTCTCGAGGACAGGGCGACCTGGCTACACCTTC
cdr3_aa: CASSLSRTGRPGYTF
clone_size: -
v_call: TRBV19
j_call: TRBJ1-2
d_call: TRBD1

cdr3_nt: TGTGCCCTGGACTTTGGAGGACAGAGGAAATATTTT
cdr3_aa: CALDFGGQRKYF
clone_size: -
v_call: TRBV30
j_call: TRBJ1-3
d_call: -

cdr3_nt: TGCAGCGTCGTAGGGCCCTCGAGGGAACTGTTTTTT
cdr3_aa: CSVVGPSRELFF
clone_size: -
v_call: TRBV29-1
j_call: TRBJ1-4
d_call: -

cdr3_nt: TGTGCCAGCAGCTTAGGGGGACAGGGGCGGTCACCCCTCCACTTT
cdr3_aa: CASSLGGQGRSPLHF
clone_size: -
v_call: TRBV7-6
j_call: TRBJ1-6
d_call: TRBD1

cdr3_nt: TGTGCCTGCCCAAAATTTACAGGGAATGAGCAGTTCTTC
cdr3_aa: CACPKFTGNEQFF
clone_size: -
v_call: TRBV30
j_call: TRBJ2-1
d_call: -

cdr3_nt: TGTGCCAGCAGCCTTCTAGCGGGGGTACAAGAGACCCAGTACTTC
cdr3_aa: CASSLLAGVQETQYF
clone_size: -
v_call: TRBV3-1/TRBV3-2
j_call: TRBJ2-5
d_call: TRBD2

cdr3_nt: TGTGCCAGCAGCAACCAGGGGGTGGCTGAAAAACTGTTTTTT
cdr3_aa: CASSNQGVAEKLFF
clone_size: -
v_call: TRBV7-9
j_call: TRBJ1-4
d_call: TRBD1

cdr3_nt: TGTGCCAGCAGCGGATGGCCAGGGGGCGACCTGAACGATCAGCCCCAGCATTTT
cdr3_aa: CASSGWPGGDLNDQPQHF
clone_size: -
v_call: TRBV7-8
j_call: TRBJ1-5
d_call: TRBD1

cdr3_nt: TGTGCCAGCAGCCAAGGGAGCTCTGGAAACACCATATATTTT
cdr3_aa: CASSQGSSGNTIYF
clone_size: -
v_call: TRBV3-1/TRBV3-2
j_call: TRBJ1-3
d_call: -

cdr3_nt: TGTGCCAGCAGCCGGACTAGCGGAACAGATACGCAGTATTTT
cdr3_aa: CASSRTSGTDTQYF
clone_size: -
v_call: TRBV7-2
j_call: TRBJ2-3
d_call: TRBD2

cdr3_nt: TGCGCCAGCAGCCGGGGATCTTTAGGGACAGGGGGCGCGAACACTGAAGCTTTCTTT
cdr3_aa: CASSRGSLGTGGANTEAFF
clone_size: -
v_call: TRBV5-1
j_call: TRBJ1-1
d_call: TRBD1

cdr3_nt: TGCGCCAGCAGCCAGGAACCGGGACAGAGCTTTTACGAGCAGTACTTC
cdr3_aa: CASSQEPGQSFYEQYF
clone_size: once
v_call: TRBV4-1
j_call: TRBJ2-7
d_call: TRBD1

cdr3_nt: TGCGCCAGCAGCCCCGGGGGGTCAACTAATGAAAAACTGTTTTTT
cdr3_aa: CASSPGGSTNEKLFF
clone_size: -
v_call: TRBV5-1
j_call: TRBJ1-4
d_call: -

cdr3_nt: TGTGCCAGCAGCTTAGGGGCAGGGTGGGACACTGAAGCTTTCTTT
cdr3_aa: CASSLGAGWDTEAFF
clone_size: -
v_call: TRBV11-2
j_call: TRBJ1-1
d_call: -

cdr3_nt: TGTGCCTGGAGATACGGGTTTACTGGAAACACCATATATTTT
cdr3_aa: CAWRYGFTGNTIYF
clone_size: -
v_call: TRBV30
j_call: TRBJ1-3
d_call: -

cdr3_nt: TGTGCCAGCAGGGGGACAGCCTCGGCGGAGACCCAGTACTTC
cdr3_aa: CASRGTASAETQYF
clone_size: -
v_call: TRBV28
j_call: TRBJ2-5
d_call: TRBD1

cdr3_nt: TGCGCCAGCAGCCTGGGGGTTGACAGCACTGAAGCTTTCTTT
cdr3_aa: CASSLGVDSTEAFF
clone_size: -
v_call: TRBV5-1
j_call: TRBJ1-1
d_call: -

cdr3_nt: TGTGCCAGCAGCTTAACAAACCAAGAGACCCAGTACTTC
cdr3_aa: CASSLTNQETQYF
clone_size: -
v_call: TRBV7-9
j_call: TRBJ2-5
d_call: -

cdr3_nt: TGTGCCAGCAGTTTACGGGGAGACTATGGCTACACCTTC
cdr3_aa: CASSLRGDYGYTF
clone_size: -
v_call: TRBV28
j_call: TRBJ1-2
d_call: -

cdr3_nt: TGCAGCGTTGCGGGACTTGCCGGGGGCACAGATACGCAGTATTTT
cdr3_aa: CSVAGLAGGTDTQYF
clone_size: -
v_call: TRBV29-1
j_call: TRBJ2-3
d_call: -

cdr3_nt: TGTGCCAGCAGCGCTGGACAGGGTGCCACCTACGAGCAGTACTTC
cdr3_aa: CASSAGQGATYEQYF
clone_size: -
v_call: TRBV11-1
j_call: TRBJ2-7
d_call: TRBD1

cdr3_nt: TGTGTCACCGGGGTACTCGGCACAGATACGCAGTATTTT
cdr3_aa: CVTGVLGTDTQYF
clone_size: -
v_call: TRBV27
j_call: TRBJ2-3
d_call: -

cdr3_nt: TGCGCCAGCAGGACAGGGGTAGAGAATTCACCCCTCCACTTT
cdr3_aa: CASRTGVENSPLHF
clone_size: -
v_call: TRBV5-1
j_call: TRBJ1-6
d_call: TRBD1

cdr3_nt: TGTGCCAGCAGCCTAGACAGGAGGAACTATGGCTACACCTTC
cdr3_aa: CASSLDRRNYGYTF
clone_size: -
v_call: TRBV27
j_call: TRBJ1-2
d_call: -

cdr3_nt: TGTGCCAGCAGCCGAGGAACCCCTGGGTACAATGAGCAGTTCTTC
cdr3_aa: CASSRGTPGYNEQFF
clone_size: -
v_call: TRBV14
j_call: TRBJ2-1
d_call: -